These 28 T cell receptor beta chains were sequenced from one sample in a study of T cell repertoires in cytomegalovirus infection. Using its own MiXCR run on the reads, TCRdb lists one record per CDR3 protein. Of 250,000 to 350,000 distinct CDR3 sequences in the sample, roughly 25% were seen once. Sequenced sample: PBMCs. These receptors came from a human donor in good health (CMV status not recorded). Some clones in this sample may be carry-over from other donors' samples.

Written as DNA, the CDR3 is TGTGCCAGTAGTATGGTCAGCTCCTACAATGAGCAGTTCTTC. It is translated as CASSMVSSYNEQFF. V gene TRBV19 combines with J gene TRBJ2-1; D is uncertain. This CDR3 has 14 residues. CDR1 is LNHDA and CDR2 is SQIVND in the germline V gene (reference sequence). Trimming left V 3 bases short and J 0 bases short, with 6 bases between.

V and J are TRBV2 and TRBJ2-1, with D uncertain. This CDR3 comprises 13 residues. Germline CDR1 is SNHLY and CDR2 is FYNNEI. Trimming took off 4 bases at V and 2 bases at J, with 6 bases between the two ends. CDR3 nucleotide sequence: TGTGCCAGCAGTGGGAGTCCCTACAATGAGCAGTTCTTC. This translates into CASSGSPYNEQFF. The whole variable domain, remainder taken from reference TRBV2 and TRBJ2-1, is EPEVTQTPSHQVTQMGQEVILRCVPISNHLYFYWYRQILGQKVEFLVSFYNNEISEKSEIFDDQFSVERPDGSNFTLKIRSTKLEDSAMYFCASSGSPYNEQFFGPGTRLTVL.

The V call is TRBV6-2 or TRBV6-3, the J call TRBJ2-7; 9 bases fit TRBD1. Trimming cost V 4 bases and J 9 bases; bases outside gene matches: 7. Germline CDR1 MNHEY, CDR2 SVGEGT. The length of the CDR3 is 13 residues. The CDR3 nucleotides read TGTGCCAGCAGTTCGCACGGGACAGGGATGCAGTACTTC. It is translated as CASSSHGTGMQYF.

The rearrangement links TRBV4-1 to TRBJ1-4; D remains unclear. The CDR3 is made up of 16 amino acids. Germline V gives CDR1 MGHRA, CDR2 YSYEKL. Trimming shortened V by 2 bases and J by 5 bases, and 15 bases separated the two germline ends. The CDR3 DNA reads TGCGCCAGCAGCCAACCTCAACTGGAATCAAATGAAAAACTGTTTTTT. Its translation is CASSQPQLESNEKLFF.

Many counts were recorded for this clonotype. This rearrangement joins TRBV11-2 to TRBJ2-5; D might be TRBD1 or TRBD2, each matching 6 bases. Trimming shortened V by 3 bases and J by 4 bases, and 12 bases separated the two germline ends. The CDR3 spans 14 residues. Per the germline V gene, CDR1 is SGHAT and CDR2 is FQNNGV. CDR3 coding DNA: TGTGCCAGCAGCTTCGGGGGCTGGGGAGAGACCCAGTACTTC. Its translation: CASSFGGWGETQYF.

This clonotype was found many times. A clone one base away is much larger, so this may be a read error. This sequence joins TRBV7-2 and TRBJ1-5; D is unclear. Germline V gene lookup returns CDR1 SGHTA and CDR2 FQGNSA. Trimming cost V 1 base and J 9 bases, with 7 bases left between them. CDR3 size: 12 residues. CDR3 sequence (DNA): TGTGCCAGCAGCTTAGGGGGTCCGCCCCAGCATTTT. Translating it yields CASSLGGPPQHF.

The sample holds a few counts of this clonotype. In nucleotides, the CDR3 is TGTGCCAGCAGTTCCCGTCGGACCTATGAGCAGTTCTTC. Translation: CASSSRRTYEQFF. V and J are TRBV28 and TRBJ2-1; no firm D call. The length of the CDR3 is 13 residues. The V and J ends lost 4 bases and 8 bases respectively, with 12 bases between them. From germline, CDR1 is MDHEN and CDR2 SYDVKM.

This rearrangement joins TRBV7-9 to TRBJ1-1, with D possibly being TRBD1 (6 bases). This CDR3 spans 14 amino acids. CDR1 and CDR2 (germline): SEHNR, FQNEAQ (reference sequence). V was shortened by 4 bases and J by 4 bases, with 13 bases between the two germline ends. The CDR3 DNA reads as TGTGCCAGCAGCTCGTGGACAGCAAGCACTGAAGCTTTCTTT. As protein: CASSSWTASTEAFF.

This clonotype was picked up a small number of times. DNA of the CDR3: TGTGCCAGCAGCTTAGGGGGGTTCACGGGTCAGACCCAGTACTTC. Translating gives CASSLGGFTGQTQYF. The chain uses TRBV7-2 and TRBJ2-5; D possibly uses TRBD1 or TRBD2 (5 bases each). The CDR3 totals 15 residues. Looked up from germline, CDR1 is SGHTA and CDR2 is FQGNSA. V gave up 1 base and J gave up 6 bases, with 15 bases separating them.

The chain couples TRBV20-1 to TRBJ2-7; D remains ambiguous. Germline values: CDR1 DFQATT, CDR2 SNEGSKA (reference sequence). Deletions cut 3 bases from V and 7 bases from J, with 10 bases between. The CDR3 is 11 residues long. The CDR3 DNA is TGCAGTGCTAGCCCCGGGTGGGAGCAGTACTTC. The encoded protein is CSASPGWEQYF.

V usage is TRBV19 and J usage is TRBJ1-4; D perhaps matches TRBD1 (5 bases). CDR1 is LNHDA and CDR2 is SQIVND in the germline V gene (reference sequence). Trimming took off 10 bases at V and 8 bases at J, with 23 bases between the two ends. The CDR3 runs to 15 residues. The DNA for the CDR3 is TGTGCCATCAGCGACCTGGGGGGGATGGAGGAAAAACTGTTTTTT. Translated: CAISDLGGMEEKLFF.

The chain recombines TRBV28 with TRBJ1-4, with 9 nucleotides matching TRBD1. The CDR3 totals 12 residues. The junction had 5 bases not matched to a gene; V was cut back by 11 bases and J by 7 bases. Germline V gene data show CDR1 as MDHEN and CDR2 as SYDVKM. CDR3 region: CASWDRVEKLFF. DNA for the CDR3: TGTGCCTCCTGGGACAGGGTTGAAAAACTGTTTTTT.

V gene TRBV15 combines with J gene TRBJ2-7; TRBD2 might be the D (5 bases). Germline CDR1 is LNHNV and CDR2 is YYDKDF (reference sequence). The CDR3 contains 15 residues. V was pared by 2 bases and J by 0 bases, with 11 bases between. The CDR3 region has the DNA TGTGCCACCAGCAGACCCGGACTTGCCTCCTACGAGCAGTACTTC. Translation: CATSRPGLASYEQYF.

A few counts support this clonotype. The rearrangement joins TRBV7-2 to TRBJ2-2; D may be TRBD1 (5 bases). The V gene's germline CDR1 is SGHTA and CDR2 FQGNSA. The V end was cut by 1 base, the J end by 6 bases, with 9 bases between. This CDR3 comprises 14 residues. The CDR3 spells CASSLDWGPGELFF. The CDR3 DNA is TGTGCCAGCAGCTTAGATTGGGGCCCCGGGGAGCTGTTTTTT.

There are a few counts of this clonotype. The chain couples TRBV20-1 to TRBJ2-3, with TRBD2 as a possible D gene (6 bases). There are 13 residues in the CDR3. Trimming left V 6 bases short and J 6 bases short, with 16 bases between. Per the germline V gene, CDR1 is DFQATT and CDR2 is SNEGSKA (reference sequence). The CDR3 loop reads CSAVPGGGDTQYF. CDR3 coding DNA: TGCAGTGCGGTACCCGGGGGAGGTGATACGCAGTATTTT.

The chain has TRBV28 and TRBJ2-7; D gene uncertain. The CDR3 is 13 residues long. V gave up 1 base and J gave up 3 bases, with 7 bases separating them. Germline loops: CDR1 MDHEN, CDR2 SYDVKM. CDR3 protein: CASSLFVRYEQYF. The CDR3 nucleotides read TGTGCCAGCAGTTTATTCGTCCGCTACGAGCAGTACTTC.

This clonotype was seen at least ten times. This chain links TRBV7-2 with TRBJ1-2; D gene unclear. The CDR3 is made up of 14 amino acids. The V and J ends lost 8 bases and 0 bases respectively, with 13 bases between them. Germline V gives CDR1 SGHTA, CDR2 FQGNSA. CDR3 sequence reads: CASQRVDANYGYTF. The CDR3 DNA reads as TGTGCCAGCCAAAGAGTGGATGCTAACTATGGCTACACCTTC.

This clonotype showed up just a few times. CDR3 in DNA: TGTGCCATCAGTGAGTCGGGAGCGGGGGAGGCAGATACGCAGTATTTT. Translation gives CAISESGAGEADTQYF. This chain uses TRBV10-3 with TRBJ2-3, with 8 nucleotides matching TRBD2. This CDR3 is 16 amino acids long. From germline, CDR1 is ENHRY and CDR2 SYGVKD. The V gene end was trimmed by 0 bases and the J gene end by 4 bases; junction bases not matched to a gene: 6.

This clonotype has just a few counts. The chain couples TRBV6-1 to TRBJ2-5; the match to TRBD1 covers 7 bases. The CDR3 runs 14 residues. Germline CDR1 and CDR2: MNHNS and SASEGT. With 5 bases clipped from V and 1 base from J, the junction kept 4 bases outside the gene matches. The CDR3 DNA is TGTGCCAGCAGTAAAAGACAGGGCCAAGAGACCCAGTACTTC. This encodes CASSKRQGQETQYF.

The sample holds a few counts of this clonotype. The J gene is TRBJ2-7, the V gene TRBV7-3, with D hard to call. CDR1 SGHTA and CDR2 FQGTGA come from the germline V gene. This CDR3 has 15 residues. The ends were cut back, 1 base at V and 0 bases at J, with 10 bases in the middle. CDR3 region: CASSLKASSSYEQYF. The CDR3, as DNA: TGTGCCAGCAGCTTAAAGGCTTCAAGCTCCTACGAGCAGTACTTC.

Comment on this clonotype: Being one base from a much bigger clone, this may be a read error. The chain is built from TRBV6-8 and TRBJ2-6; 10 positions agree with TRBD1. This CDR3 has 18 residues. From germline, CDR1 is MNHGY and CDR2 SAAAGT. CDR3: CASSYEGGTGAGDNVLTF. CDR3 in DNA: TGTGCCAGCAGTTACGAGGGTGGGACAGGGGCCGGGGACAACGTCCTGACTTTC.

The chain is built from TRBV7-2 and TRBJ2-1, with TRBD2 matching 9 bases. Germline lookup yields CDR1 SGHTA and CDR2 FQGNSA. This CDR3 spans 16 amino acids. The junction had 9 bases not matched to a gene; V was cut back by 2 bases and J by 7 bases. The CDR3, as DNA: TGTGCCAGCAGCTTATACCCCAGCGGGAGGAGGAATGAGCAGTTCTTC. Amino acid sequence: CASSLYPSGRRNEQFF. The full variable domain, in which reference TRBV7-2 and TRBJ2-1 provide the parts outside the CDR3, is GAGVSQSPSNKVTEKGKDVELRCDPISGHTALYWYRQSLGQGLEFLIYFQGNSAPDKSGLPSDRFSAERTGGSVSTLTIQRTQQEDSAVYLCASSLYPSGRRNEQFFGPGTRLTVL.

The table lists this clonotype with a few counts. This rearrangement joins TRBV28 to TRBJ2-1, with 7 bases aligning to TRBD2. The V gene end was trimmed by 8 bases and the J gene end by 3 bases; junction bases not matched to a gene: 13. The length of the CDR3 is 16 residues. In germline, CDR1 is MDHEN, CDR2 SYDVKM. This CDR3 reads CASFRSWASGYNEQFF. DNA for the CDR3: TGTGCCAGCTTCCGATCCTGGGCTAGCGGCTACAATGAGCAGTTCTTC.

CDR3 DNA: TGTGCCAGCTCACGAAAAAACCAGGGCAGCGCGAACACCGGGGAGCTGTTTTTT. It codes for CASSRKNQGSANTGELFF. The chain uses TRBV18 and TRBJ2-2; perhaps TRBD1 as D (5 bases). This CDR3 is built from 18 residues. Trimming removed 4 bases at V and 0 bases at J, with 18 bases between. Germline V gene sequence: CDR1 KGHSH, CDR2 LQKENI. Variable domain in full (rest from reference TRBV18 and TRBJ2-2): NAGVMQNPRHLVRRRGQEARLRCSPMKGHSHVYWYRQLPEEGLKFMVYLQKENIIDESGMPKERFSAEFPKEGPSILRIQQVVRGDSAAYFCASSRKNQGSANTGELFFGEGSRLTVL.

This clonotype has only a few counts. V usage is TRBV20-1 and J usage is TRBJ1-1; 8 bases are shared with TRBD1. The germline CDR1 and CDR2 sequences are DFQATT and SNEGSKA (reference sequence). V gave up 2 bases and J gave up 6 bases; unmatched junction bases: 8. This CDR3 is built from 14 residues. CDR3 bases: TGCAGTGCTAGATCTTTGACAGGGGCGGCTGAAGCTTTCTTT. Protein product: CSARSLTGAAEAFF.

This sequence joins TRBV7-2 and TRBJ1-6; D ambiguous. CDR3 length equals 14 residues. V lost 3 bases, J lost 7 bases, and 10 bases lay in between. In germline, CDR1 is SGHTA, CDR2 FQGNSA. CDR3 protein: CASSFSGRNSPLHF. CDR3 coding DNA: TGTGCCAGCAGCTTCTCCGGGAGAAATTCACCCCTCCACTTT.

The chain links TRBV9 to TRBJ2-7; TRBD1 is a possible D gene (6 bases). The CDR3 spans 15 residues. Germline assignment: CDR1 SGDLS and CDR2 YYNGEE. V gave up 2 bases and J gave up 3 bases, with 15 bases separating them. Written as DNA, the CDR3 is TGTGCCAGCAGCGTCGGACAGCAGGGATTCTACGAGCAGTACTTC. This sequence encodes CASSVGQQGFYEQYF.

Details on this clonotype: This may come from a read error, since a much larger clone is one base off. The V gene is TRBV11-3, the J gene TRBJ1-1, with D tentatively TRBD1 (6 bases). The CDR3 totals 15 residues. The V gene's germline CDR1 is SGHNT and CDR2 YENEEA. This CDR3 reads CASSFGGQQNTGAFF. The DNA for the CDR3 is TGTGCCAGCAGCTTCGGCGGACAGCAGAACACTGGAGCTTTCTTT.